The 20 T cell receptor beta chains given below trace back to one sample, sequenced in a study of PD-L1 blockade in urothelial cancer. TCRdb's table, derived via immunoSEQ multiplex PCR, lists solely in-frame clones and lacks some. The sample includes roughly 63,000 clones, roughly 76% seen only once; the top ten take around 6%. Specified time point: pretreatment peripheral blood. Source: PBMCs, taken around atezolizumab (anti-PD-L1) treatment. These receptors were collected from a man in his 70s with urothelial cancer.

In its sample, this clone was seen once. The chain links TRBV6-5 to TRBJ2-5, with TRBD2 identical over 8 bases. Unmatched junction bases numbered 1, after V lost 6 bases and J lost 1 base. The germline CDR1 and CDR2 sequences are MNHEY and SVGAGI. This CDR3 has 13 amino acids. In DNA, the CDR3 is TGTGCCAGCAGACTAGCGGCCCAAGAGACCCAGTACTTC. It encodes CASRLAAQETQYF.

The rearrangement links TRBV2 to TRBJ1-5, with 9 bases lining up with TRBD1. Trimming at V came to 8 bases and at J to 8 bases, leaving 10 bases not matched to a gene. Germline loops: CDR1 SNHLY, CDR2 FYNNEI. This CDR3 contains 14 residues. The CDR3 region is CASRGDREGEPQHF. The CDR3 DNA is TGTGCCAGCCGAGGGGACAGGGAGGGGGAGCCCCAGCATTTT.

The chain combines TRBV10-3 with TRBJ2-7, with TRBD2 matching 13 bases. V was clipped by 3 bases and J by 4 bases; unmatched bases: 3. This CDR3 contains 15 residues. CDR1 is ENHRY, CDR2 SYGVKD, per germline. The CDR3 DNA follows: TGTGCCATCAGTGAACTAGCGGGAGGGATGTACGAGCAGTACTTC. It codes for CAISELAGGMYEQYF.

The chain combines TRBV4-3 with TRBJ2-1; 8 positions agree with TRBD2. The CDR3 length is 17 residues. V was pared by 0 bases and J by 4 bases, with 8 bases of the junction left unmatched. Looked up from germline, CDR1 is LGHNA and CDR2 is YSLEER. CDR3 amino acids: CASSQDLTSGGYNEQFF. CDR3 coding DNA: TGCGCCAGCAGCCAAGATCTTACTAGCGGAGGGTACAATGAGCAGTTCTTC.

This chain connects TRBV7-9 to TRBJ1-1; no clear D gene. V gave up 3 bases and J gave up 3 bases, with 8 bases separating them. The CDR3 sequence is 13 residues long. Germline loops: CDR1 SEHNR, CDR2 FQNEAQ (reference sequence). The CDR3 here is CASSLEFDTEAFF. The CDR3 bases are TGTGCCAGCAGCTTGGAGTTCGACACTGAAGCTTTCTTT.

The rearrangement uses TRBV7-2 and TRBJ1-3; no clear D gene. The CDR3 is 15 amino acids. V was shortened by 5 bases and J by 2 bases, with 13 bases between the two germline ends. Germline values: CDR1 SGHTA, CDR2 FQGNSA. The CDR3 region is CASSPDGSAGNTIYF. Written as DNA, the CDR3 is TGTGCCAGCAGCCCTGACGGGTCGGCTGGAAACACCATATATTTT.

The rearrangement uses TRBV4-1 and TRBJ2-7; the D gene is possibly TRBD2 (5 bases). Germline-derived CDR1 and CDR2 are MGHRA and YSYEKL. The CDR3 has 15 amino acids. V was trimmed by 0 bases and J by 0 bases, leaving 9 bases between them. Here the CDR3 reads CASSQEISVSYEQYF. CDR3 DNA: TGCGCCAGCAGCCAAGAAATTAGCGTCTCCTACGAGCAGTACTTC.

The chain carries TRBV19 and TRBJ1-2, with D perhaps TRBD1 (5 bases). The CDR3 totals 12 residues. V lost 4 bases and J 8 bases, leaving 11 bases between the germline ends. CDR1 LNHDA and CDR2 SQIVND come from the germline V gene (reference sequence). The CDR3 bases are TGTGCCAGTAGTACACAGGTGGAGGGCTACACCTTC. Its protein product is CASSTQVEGYTF.

V and J are TRBV5-1 and TRBJ1-5, with 9 bases matching TRBD1. Trimming at V came to 4 bases and at J to 4 bases, leaving 6 bases not matched to a gene. Germline-derived CDR1 and CDR2 are SGHRS and YFSETQ. The CDR3 loop spans 15 amino acids. The CDR3 is CASSPGQGSNQPQHF. The CDR3 DNA reads as TGCGCCAGCAGCCCGGGACAGGGCTCGAATCAGCCCCAGCATTTT.

The chain combines TRBV19 with TRBJ1-1, with 9 nucleotides matching TRBD1. Germline V gene sequence: CDR1 LNHDA, CDR2 SQIVND (reference sequence). V was pared by 6 bases and J by 6 bases, with 14 bases of the junction left unmatched. The CDR3 covers 16 residues. The CDR3 nucleotides read TGTGCCAGTAGAACGAACCGGGACAGGGTTAGTGCTGAAGCTTTCTTT. This codes for CASRTNRDRVSAEAFF. Full variable domain (missing parts from reference TRBV19 and TRBJ1-1): DGGITQSPKYLFRKEGQNVTLSCEQNLNHDAMYWYRQDPGQGLRLIYYSQIVNDFQKGDIAEGYSVSREKKESFPLTVTSAQKNPTAFYLCASRTNRDRVSAEAFFGQGTRLTVV.

This chain joins TRBV7-2 and TRBJ2-2; the D is unclear. The germline gives CDR1 SGHTA, CDR2 FQGNSA. The CDR3 totals 15 residues. Trimming stripped 3 bases from V and 4 bases from J, with 12 bases between. The CDR3 sequence: CASSLSPEVTGELFF. The CDR3 DNA reads TGTGCCAGCAGCTTGAGTCCCGAGGTCACCGGGGAGCTGTTTTTT. The complete variable domain, with remaining parts taken from reference TRBV7-2 and TRBJ2-2, reads GAGVSQSPSNKVTEKGKDVELRCDPISGHTALYWYRQSLGQGLEFLIYFQGNSAPDKSGLPSDRFSAERTGGSVSTLTIQRTQQEDSAVYLCASSLSPEVTGELFFGEGSRLTVL.

V gene TRBV5-1 combines with J gene TRBJ2-5; TRBD1 aligns across 9 bases. V lost 7 bases, J lost 1 base, and 2 bases stayed unmatched. The CDR3 is 13 residues long. The germline CDR1 and CDR2 sequences are SGHRS and YFSETQ. CDR3 sequence reads: CASGTGSQETQYF. CDR3 DNA sequence: TGCGCCAGCGGGACAGGGTCCCAAGAGACCCAGTACTTC.

The rearrangement links TRBV11-3 to TRBJ2-2; tentative D call: TRBD2 (5 bases). Deletions cut 1 base from V and 5 bases from J, with 20 bases between. This CDR3 has 18 residues. CDR1 and CDR2 (germline): SGHNT, YENEEA. The CDR3, as DNA: TGTGCCAGCAGCTTAGCGCCCGACCGGGGTTCGATAACCGGGGAGCTGTTTTTT. This translates into CASSLAPDRGSITGELFF.

V and J are TRBV2 and TRBJ2-5, with TRBD2 matching 7 bases. Trimming cost V 1 base and J 3 bases; bases outside gene matches: 2. The CDR3 contains 14 residues. Per the germline V gene, CDR1 is SNHLY and CDR2 is FYNNEI. This CDR3 is CASSEVRGKETQYF. Here the CDR3 DNA reads TGTGCCAGCAGTGAAGTGCGGGGGAAAGAGACCCAGTACTTC.

The V and J genes are TRBV7-3 and TRBJ2-5; TRBD2 aligns across 8 bases. Germline CDR1 SGHTA, CDR2 FQGTGA. Trimming at V came to 6 bases and at J to 4 bases, leaving 4 bases not matched to a gene. CDR3 length: 13 amino acids. In DNA, the CDR3 is TGTGCCAGCAGTATCGGGAGGGGAGAGACCCAGTACTTC. This translates into CASSIGRGETQYF.

The rearrangement uses TRBV7-8 and TRBJ2-7, with TRBD1 as a possible D gene (5 bases). Trimming cost V 1 base and J 2 bases, with 12 bases left between them. CDR1 is SGHVS, CDR2 FQNEAQ, per germline. The CDR3 covers 15 residues. CDR3 loop: CASSLDLGVTYEQYF. The CDR3 DNA reads TGTGCCAGCAGCTTAGATCTAGGGGTCACCTACGAGCAGTACTTC.

This chain connects TRBV2 to TRBJ1-4; 7 bases agree with TRBD1. CDR1 is SNHLY and CDR2 is FYNNEI in the germline V gene. The CDR3 has 14 residues. The J segment lost 8 bases and the V segment lost 5 bases, leaving 8 bases of the junction unmatched. The CDR3 DNA reads TGTGCCAGCAGTCTCGACAGGGAAGGAGAAAAACTGTTTTTT. The encoded protein is CASSLDREGEKLFF.

V is TRBV7-6 and J is TRBJ2-7; TRBD1 might be the D (6 bases). The CDR3 totals 17 residues. Deletions cut 4 bases from V and 0 bases from J, with 19 bases between. Per germline, CDR1 SGHVS and CDR2 FNYEAQ. The CDR3 here is CASSSAGALRSSYEQYF. CDR3 bases: TGTGCCAGCAGCTCCGCAGGGGCACTCAGAAGCTCCTACGAGCAGTACTTC.

This clone was seen more than once but under ten times. The gene calls are TRBV7-2 and TRBJ2-5; 8 positions agree with TRBD1. CDR3 length: 15 amino acids. V lost 5 bases, J lost 4 bases, and 9 bases stayed unmatched. Germline CDR1 is SGHTA and CDR2 is FQGNSA. CDR3 sequence (DNA): TGTGCCAGCAGCCCCCGGGACAGGTGGGGAGAGACCCAGTACTTC. Protein product: CASSPRDRWGETQYF.

The J gene is TRBJ2-2, the V gene TRBV11-1, with 12 bases fitting TRBD1. Germline CDR1 reads SGHAT; CDR2 reads FQDESV (reference sequence). This CDR3 comprises 16 residues. The trim removed 5 bases at V and 6 bases at J, leaving 7 bases unmatched. The CDR3 sequence is CASSPIGTGGPGELFF. CDR3 DNA sequence: TGTGCCAGCAGCCCAATCGGGACAGGGGGCCCCGGGGAGCTGTTTTTT. Full variable domain (rest looked up from reference TRBV11-1 and TRBJ2-2): EAEVAQSPRYKITEKSQAVAFWCDPISGHATLYWYRQILGQGPELLVQFQDESVVDDSQLPKDRFSAERLKGVDSTLKIQPAELGDSAMYLCASSPIGTGGPGELFFGEGSRLTVL.